The 10 T cell receptor beta chains reported below all come from one sample, sequenced in a study of T cell repertoires in cytomegalovirus infection. TCRdb analysed the reads with MiXCR anew, one entry per CDR3 protein. The data contain about 400,000 distinct CDR3 sequences, approximately 30% of them singletons. Their cognate antigens are unknown. Specimen: cultured PBMCs, collected from culture after CMV antigen stimulation. These receptors all come from a human donor in good health (CMV status not recorded). Some clones in this sample may be carry-over from other donors' samples.

This clonotype showed up just a few times. J is TRBJ1-2 and V is TRBV6-5; D perhaps matches TRBD1 (5 bases). This CDR3 has 13 amino acids. CDR1 MNHEY and CDR2 SVGAGI come from the germline V gene. Trimming removed 1 base from V and 4 bases from J, with 7 bases in between. CDR3 region: CASSYFDSYGYTF. Written as DNA, the CDR3 is TGTGCCAGCAGTTACTTCGACAGCTATGGCTACACCTTC.

A few counts support this clonotype. This sequence joins TRBV6-2 or TRBV6-3 and TRBJ2-7; 8 nucleotides agree with TRBD2. The V gene's germline CDR1 is MNHEY and CDR2 SVGEGT. Germline trimming cut 2 bases from V and 7 bases from J; bases unmatched to any gene: 7. CDR3 length: 14 residues. The CDR3 reads CASSYGAGAREQYF. In DNA, the CDR3 is TGTGCCAGCAGTTACGGAGCGGGAGCGCGTGAGCAGTACTTC.

The V gene is TRBV7-6, the J gene TRBJ1-1; weak D call: TRBD1 (6 bases). The CDR3 is made up of 11 amino acids. Germline values: CDR1 SGHVS, CDR2 FNYEAQ. The CDR3 protein is CATSRGAEAFF. CDR3 nucleotides: TGTGCAACCTCAAGGGGGGCTGAAGCTTTCTTT.

This clonotype was detected only a few times. The rearrangement joins TRBV24-1 to TRBJ2-7, with 8 positions matching TRBD2. This CDR3 comprises 15 residues. Germline CDR1 and CDR2: KGHDR and SFDVKD. Trimming at V came to 4 bases and at J to 5 bases, leaving 9 bases not matched to a gene. CDR3 region: CATSDPSGSEDEQYF. Here the CDR3 DNA reads TGTGCCACCAGTGACCCGAGCGGGAGTGAAGACGAGCAGTACTTC.

V gene TRBV4-3 combines with J gene TRBJ2-3, with D tentatively TRBD1 or TRBD2 (5 bases each). Germline V gene lookup returns CDR1 LGHNA and CDR2 YSLEER. V shed 5 bases and J shed 6 bases, with 12 bases lying between them. The CDR3 has 13 residues. Written as DNA, the CDR3 is TGCGCCAGCAGCGGGGGTCCTGGGGATACGCAGTATTTT. This encodes CASSGGPGDTQYF.

This clonotype occurred a few times. CDR3 loop: CASSPRGGNEQYF. Written as DNA, the CDR3 is TGTGCCAGCAGCCCCCGGGGGGGCAACGAGCAGTACTTC. The rearrangement links TRBV11-2 to TRBJ2-7; 8 bases agree with TRBD2. J gave up 5 bases and V 5 bases, and 5 bases lay outside the gene matches. The CDR3 spans 13 residues. From germline, CDR1 is SGHAT and CDR2 FQNNGV.

The chain uses TRBV28 and TRBJ2-7; D possibly matches TRBD1 or TRBD2 (5 bases each). CDR3 length equals 12 residues. From germline, CDR1 is MDHEN and CDR2 SYDVKM. V was shortened by 11 bases and J by 3 bases, with 14 bases between the two germline ends. CDR3 protein: CASGTSNYEQYF. The DNA for the CDR3 is TGTGCCTCCGGGACCAGCAACTACGAGCAGTACTTC.

The gene calls are TRBV19 and TRBJ2-3; 8 positions match TRBD2. The CDR3 runs 16 residues. Per germline, CDR1 LNHDA and CDR2 SQIVND (reference sequence). The ends lost 4 bases at V and 5 bases at J; junction bases unmatched: 11. The DNA for the CDR3 is TGTGCCAGTAGTAGCCGAAAGCGGGAGTTGAGAGATACGCAGTATTTT. Encoded protein: CASSSRKRELRDTQYF.

The chain links TRBV27 to TRBJ1-1; 7 bases agree with TRBD1. The ends lost 5 bases at V and 11 bases at J; junction bases unmatched: 8. CDR3 size: 12 residues. CDR1 MNHEY and CDR2 SMNVEV come from the germline V gene (reference sequence). CDR3 in DNA: TGTGCCAGCAGTCCAAGACAGGGCAGGGCTTTCTTT. Translation: CASSPRQGRAFF.

This clonotype was seen only once. This chain links TRBV19 with TRBJ2-3; 7 bases are a match to TRBD2. Germline V gene sequence: CDR1 LNHDA, CDR2 SQIVND (reference sequence). Trimming removed 3 bases from V and 6 bases from J; junction bases left unmatched: 12. CDR3 length: 16 amino acids. As DNA, the CDR3 is TGTGCCAGTAGTATCTTGGGGCCTAGCGGCAGCGATACGCAGTATTTT. This encodes CASSILGPSGSDTQYF.